Included here is one T cell receptor (beta chain) sequence, with context. It was with 60 Vbeta and 13 Jbeta primers that the PCR ran. The table came from immunoSEQ multiplex PCR; TCRdb's copy has only in-frame clones and leaves some out. This table holds 50,000 to 60,000 clones, about 73% found once. V gave up 8 bases and J gave up 3 bases; unmatched junction bases: 5. CDR1 WSHSY and CDR2 SAAADI come from the germline V gene. CDR3 length equals 15 residues. This entry comes from a study of cytomegalovirus exposure and HLA in healthy donors. This chain links TRBV10-2 with TRBJ2-3; 13 bases agree with TRBD2. Sequencing was done on a sample of PBMCs. The receptor comes from a man between 18 and 35 years old in good health and CMV-seronegative. CDR3 in DNA: TGCGCCAGCGGGGGGACTAGCGGGATAACAGATACGCAGTATTTT. Translation: CASGGTSGITDTQYF.